This T cell receptor beta chain was sequenced for a study of control samples from healthy donors and cancer patients. Some clones are missing from TCRdb's copy, which holds only in-frame ones; the method was immunoSEQ multiplex PCR. Of about 45,000 clones in the sample, about 91% were seen once. Looked up from germline, CDR1 is KGHSH and CDR2 is LQKENI. The V end was cut by 3 bases, the J end by 3 bases, with 9 bases between. CDR3 length: 14 residues. The V call is TRBV18, the J call TRBJ1-3; D ambiguous. This TCR came from a woman in her forties with head and neck cancer. Sequences were obtained from PBMCs. CDR3 in amino acids: CASSPITNGNTIYF. The CDR3, as DNA: TGTGCCAGCTCACCCATTACCAATGGAAACACCATATATTTT.